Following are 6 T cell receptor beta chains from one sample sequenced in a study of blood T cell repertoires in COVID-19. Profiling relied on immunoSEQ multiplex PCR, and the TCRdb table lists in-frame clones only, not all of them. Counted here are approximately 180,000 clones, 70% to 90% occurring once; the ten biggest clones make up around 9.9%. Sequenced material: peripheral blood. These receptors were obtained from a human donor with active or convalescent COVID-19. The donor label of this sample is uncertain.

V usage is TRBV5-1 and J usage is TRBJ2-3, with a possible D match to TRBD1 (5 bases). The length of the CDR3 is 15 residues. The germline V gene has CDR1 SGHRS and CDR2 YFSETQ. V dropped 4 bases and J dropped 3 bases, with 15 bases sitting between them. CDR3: CASSTQGFTTDTQYF. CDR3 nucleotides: TGCGCCAGCAGCACGCAGGGTTTTACAACAGATACGCAGTATTTT.

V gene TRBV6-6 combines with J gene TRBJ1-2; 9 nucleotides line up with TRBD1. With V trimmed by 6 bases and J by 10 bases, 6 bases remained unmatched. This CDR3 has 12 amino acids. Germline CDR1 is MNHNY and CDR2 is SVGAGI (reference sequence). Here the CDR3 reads CASSSGTGTYTF. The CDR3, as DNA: TGTGCCAGCAGCTCCGGGACAGGGACCTACACCTTC.

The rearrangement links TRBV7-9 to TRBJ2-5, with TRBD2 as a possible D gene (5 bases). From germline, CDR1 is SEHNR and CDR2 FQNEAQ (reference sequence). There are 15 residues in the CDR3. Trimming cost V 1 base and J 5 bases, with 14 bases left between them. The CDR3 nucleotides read TGTGCCAGCAGCTTAGGGAGCATAAGAGGGGAGACCCAGTACTTC. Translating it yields CASSLGSIRGETQYF.

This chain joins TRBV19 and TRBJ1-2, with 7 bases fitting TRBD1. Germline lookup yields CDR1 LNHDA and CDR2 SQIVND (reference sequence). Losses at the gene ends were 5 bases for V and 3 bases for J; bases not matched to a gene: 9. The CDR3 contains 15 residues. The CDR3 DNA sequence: TGTGCCAGTAGTCCTTTTGGGACAGCGTACTATGGCTACACCTTC. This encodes CASSPFGTAYYGYTF.

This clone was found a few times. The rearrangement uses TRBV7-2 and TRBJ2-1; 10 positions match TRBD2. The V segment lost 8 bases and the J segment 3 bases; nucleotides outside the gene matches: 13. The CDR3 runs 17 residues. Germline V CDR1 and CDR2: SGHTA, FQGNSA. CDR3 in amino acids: CASARRSSGSFYNEQFF. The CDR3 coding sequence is TGTGCCAGCGCCCGCAGATCTAGCGGGAGTTTCTACAATGAGCAGTTCTTC.

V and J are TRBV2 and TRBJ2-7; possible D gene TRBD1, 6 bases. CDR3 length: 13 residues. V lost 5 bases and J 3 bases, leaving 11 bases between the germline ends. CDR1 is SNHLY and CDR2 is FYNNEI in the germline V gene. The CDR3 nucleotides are TGTGCCAGCAGTAAAGGACAGAGCTACGAGCAGTACTTC. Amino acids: CASSKGQSYEQYF.